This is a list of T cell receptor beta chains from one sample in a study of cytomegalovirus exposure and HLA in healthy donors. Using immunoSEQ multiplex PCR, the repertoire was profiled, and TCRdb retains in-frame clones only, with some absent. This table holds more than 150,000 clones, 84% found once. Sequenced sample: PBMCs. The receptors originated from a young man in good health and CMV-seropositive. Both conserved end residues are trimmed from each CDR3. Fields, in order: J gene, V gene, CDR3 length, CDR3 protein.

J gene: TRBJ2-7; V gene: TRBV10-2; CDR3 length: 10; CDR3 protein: ASRAETYEQY
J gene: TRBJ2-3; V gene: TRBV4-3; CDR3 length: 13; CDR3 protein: ASSQTEGFTDTQY
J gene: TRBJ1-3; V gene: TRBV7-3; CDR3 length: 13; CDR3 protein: ASSYTGGTGNTIY
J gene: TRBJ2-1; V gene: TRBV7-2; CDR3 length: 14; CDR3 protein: ASREPGTREEGEQF
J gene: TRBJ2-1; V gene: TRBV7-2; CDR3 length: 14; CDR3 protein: ASSKASGGGYNEQF
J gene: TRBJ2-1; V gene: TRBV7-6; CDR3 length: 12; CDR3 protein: ASSHPYNTTEQF
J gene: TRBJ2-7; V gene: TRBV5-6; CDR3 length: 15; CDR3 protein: ASSLWGPGQVIYEQY
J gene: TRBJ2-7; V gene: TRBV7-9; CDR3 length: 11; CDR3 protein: ASSFLPSYEQY
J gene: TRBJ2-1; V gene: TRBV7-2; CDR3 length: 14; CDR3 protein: ASSPGDRLFGDEQF
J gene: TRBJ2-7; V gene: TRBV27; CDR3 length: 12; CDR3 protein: ASSFAREGTEQY
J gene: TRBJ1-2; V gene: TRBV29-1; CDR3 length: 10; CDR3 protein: SVLLTNYGYT
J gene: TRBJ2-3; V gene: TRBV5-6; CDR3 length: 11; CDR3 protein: ASSLGGLGAQY
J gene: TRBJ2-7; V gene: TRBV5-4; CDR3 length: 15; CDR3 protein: ASSPGTSASGSYEQY
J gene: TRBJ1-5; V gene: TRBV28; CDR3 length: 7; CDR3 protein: ATGLFQH
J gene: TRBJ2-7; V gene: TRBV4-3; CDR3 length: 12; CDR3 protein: ASSPGVAGNEQY
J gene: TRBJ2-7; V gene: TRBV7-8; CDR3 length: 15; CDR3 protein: ASSLGGTSEVSYEQY
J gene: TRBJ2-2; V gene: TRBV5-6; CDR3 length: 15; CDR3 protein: ASSLASGRAWTGELF
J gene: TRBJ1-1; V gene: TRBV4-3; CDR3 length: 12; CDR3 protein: ASSQDTRTGEAF
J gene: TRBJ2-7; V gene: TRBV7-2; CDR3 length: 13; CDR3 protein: ASSLVAGASYEQY
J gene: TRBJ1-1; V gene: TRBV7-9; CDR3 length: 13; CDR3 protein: ASSFLGGTNTEAF
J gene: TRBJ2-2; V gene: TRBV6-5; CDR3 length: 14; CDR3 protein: ASSYSSPGETGELF
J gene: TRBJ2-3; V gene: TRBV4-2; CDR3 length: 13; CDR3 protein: ASSQDGRGTDTQY
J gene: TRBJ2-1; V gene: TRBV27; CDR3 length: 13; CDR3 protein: ASPIMAGSGNEQF
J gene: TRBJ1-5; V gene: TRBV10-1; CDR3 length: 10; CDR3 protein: ASTTQSAAQH
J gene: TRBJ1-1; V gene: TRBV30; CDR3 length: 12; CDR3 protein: AWKEPGGITEAF
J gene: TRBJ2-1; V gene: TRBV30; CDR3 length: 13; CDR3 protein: AWISFRESRNEQF
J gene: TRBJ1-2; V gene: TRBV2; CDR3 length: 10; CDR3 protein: ASSKDRVGYT
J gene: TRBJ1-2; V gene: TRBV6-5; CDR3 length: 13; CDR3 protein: ASSTTAGVYYGYT
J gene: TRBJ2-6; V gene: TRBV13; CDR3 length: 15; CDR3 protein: ASSLQEAQSGANVLT
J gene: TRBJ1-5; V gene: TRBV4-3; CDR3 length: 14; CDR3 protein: ASSHSLDRGNQPQH
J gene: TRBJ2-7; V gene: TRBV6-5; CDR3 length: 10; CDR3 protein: ASHRVPNEQY
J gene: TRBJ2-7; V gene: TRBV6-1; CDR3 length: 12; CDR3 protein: ASSEGGTAYEQY
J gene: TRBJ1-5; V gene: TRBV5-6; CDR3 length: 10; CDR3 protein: ASSRGDQPQH
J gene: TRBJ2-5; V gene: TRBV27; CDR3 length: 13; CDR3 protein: ASSTRLAMTETQY
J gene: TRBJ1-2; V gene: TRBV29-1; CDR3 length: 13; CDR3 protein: SVEDRQGVNYGYT
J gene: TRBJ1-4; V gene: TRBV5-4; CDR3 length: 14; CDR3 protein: ASSLTGQQTNEKLF
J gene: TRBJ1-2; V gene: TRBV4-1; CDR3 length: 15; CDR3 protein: ASSHAGGAEANYGYT
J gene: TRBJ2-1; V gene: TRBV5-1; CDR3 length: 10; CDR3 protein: ASSGTTYEQF
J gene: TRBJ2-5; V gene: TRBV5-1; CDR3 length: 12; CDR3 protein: ASSLVTEIETQY
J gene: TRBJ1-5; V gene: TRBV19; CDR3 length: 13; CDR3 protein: ASSTGQEGNQPQH
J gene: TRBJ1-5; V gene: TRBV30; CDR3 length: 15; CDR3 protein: AWSGGTGGNGNQPQH
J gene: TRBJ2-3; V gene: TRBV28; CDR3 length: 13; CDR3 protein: ASEPARDRTDTQY
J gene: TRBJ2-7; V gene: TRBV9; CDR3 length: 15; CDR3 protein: ASSVTGTSTGSYEQY
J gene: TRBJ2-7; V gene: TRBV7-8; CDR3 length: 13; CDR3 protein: ASSPSAAWAHEQY
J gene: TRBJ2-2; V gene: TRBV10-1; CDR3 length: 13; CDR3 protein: ASSGVAGGAGELF
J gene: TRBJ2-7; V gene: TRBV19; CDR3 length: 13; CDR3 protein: ASSMASGATYEQY
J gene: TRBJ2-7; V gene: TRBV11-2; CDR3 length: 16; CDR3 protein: ASSRGLAGGWTSYEQY
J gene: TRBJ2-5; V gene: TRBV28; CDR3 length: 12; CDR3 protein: ASSPNRGAETQY
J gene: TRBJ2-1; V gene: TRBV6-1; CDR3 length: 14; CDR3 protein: ASSDGATRVNNEQF
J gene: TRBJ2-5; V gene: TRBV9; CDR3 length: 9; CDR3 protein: ASSDSFAQY
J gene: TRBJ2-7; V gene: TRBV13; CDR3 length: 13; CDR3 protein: ASSPRLALTYEQY
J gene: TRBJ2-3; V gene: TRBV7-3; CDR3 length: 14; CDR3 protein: ASSLNPGRSTDTQY
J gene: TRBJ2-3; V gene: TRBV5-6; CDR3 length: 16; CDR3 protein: ASSPRAGQGMPPDTQY
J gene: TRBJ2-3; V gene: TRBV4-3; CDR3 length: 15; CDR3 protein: ASSQAFVGQGGDTQY
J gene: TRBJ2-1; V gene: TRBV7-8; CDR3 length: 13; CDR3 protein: ASSLGAGAYNEQF
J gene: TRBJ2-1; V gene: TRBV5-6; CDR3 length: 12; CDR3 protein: ASSLPRGYNEQF
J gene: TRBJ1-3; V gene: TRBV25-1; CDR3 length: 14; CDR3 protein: ASSEGGGISGNTIY